What follows describes a single T cell receptor beta chain. Its antigen is still unknown. TCRdb keeps only in-frame clones here, not all; method: immunoSEQ multiplex PCR. The data show tens of thousands of clones, 72% seen once. V lost 7 bases and J lost 5, with 17 bases in between. This CDR3 contains 15 residues. The germline V gene encodes CDR1 MNHNY and CDR2 SVGAGI (reference sequence). This specimen comes from a study of radiotherapy plus CTLA-4 blockade in lung cancer. Study information: Objective responses emerged in under 20% of patients, and around 31% attained disease control.

Study findings and constraints: Radiotherapy plus ipilimumab was followed by expansion in blood of tumor-derived TCR clones. Early blood T cell clone dynamics reportedly forecast response best, with interferon-beta.

The chain couples TRBV6-6 to TRBJ2-2, with a tentative D call TRBD1 (6 bases). Sequenced here: peripheral blood, sampled from a patient treated with radiotherapy plus ipilimumab. The clonotype comes from a human donor with non-small cell lung cancer who had stable disease on radiotherapy plus ipilimumab. The CDR3 nucleotides read TGTGCCAGCATTAACGCAGGGGTAAAGACCGGGGAGCTGTTTTTT. Protein sequence: CASINAGVKTGELFF.